The 25 T cell receptor beta chains presented below share a single source sample, sequenced in a study of blood T cell repertoires in COVID-19. Data came from immunoSEQ multiplex PCR; TCRdb stores just in-frame clones and leaves some out. Of 150,000 to 200,000 clones in the sample, roughly 93% were seen once. Sequencing was done on a sample of peripheral blood. The receptors come from a woman aged 45-65 years with acute or convalescent COVID-19.

The chain is built from TRBV6-5 and TRBJ2-3; 7 bases fit TRBD1. J was trimmed by 2 bases and V by 10 bases; bases with no gene match: 12. The length of the CDR3 is 15 residues. The germline CDR1 and CDR2 sequences are MNHEY and SVGAGI. The CDR3 bases are TGTGCCACCGCCCGGAAGGGGGCGTTCACAGATACGCAGTATTTT. This encodes CATARKGAFTDTQYF.

The chain uses TRBV11-2 and TRBJ2-7, with 8 bases matching TRBD1. The V gene's germline CDR1 is SGHAT and CDR2 FQNNGV. The CDR3 runs 15 residues. V trimming: 3 bases; J trimming: 5 bases; junction bases outside the gene matches: 9. The CDR3 DNA reads TGTGCCAGCAGCTTCTCGCCGACAGGGGACCACGAGCAGTACTTC. This encodes CASSFSPTGDHEQYF.

This clone was seen more than once but under ten times. V is TRBV3-1 (or the pseudogene TRBV3-2) and J is TRBJ2-7; the D gene is possibly TRBD2 (6 bases). The V end was cut by 2 bases, the J end by 6 bases, with 11 bases between. This CDR3 is 13 amino acids long. CDR1 LGHDT and CDR2 YNNKEL come from the germline V gene (reference sequence). The CDR3 is CASSQWLEGEQYF. Written as DNA, the CDR3 is TGTGCCAGCAGCCAATGGCTGGAGGGCGAGCAGTACTTC.

This chain links TRBV2 with TRBJ2-1, with D maybe TRBD2 (6 bases). V lost 4 bases to trimming and J lost 2 bases, with 9 bases between them. CDR3 length equals 14 residues. The V gene's germline CDR1 is SNHLY and CDR2 FYNNEI. In nucleotides, the CDR3 is TGTGCCAGCAGTGTGGAGGGACCCTACAATGAGCAGTTCTTC. Translating it yields CASSVEGPYNEQFF. Looking up the rest from reference TRBV2 and TRBJ2-1 gives the full variable domain: EPEVTQTPSHQVTQMGQEVILRCVPISNHLYFYWYRQILGQKVEFLVSFYNNEISEKSEIFDDQFSVERPDGSNFTLKIRSTKLEDSAMYFCASSVEGPYNEQFFGPGTRLTVL.

This clone was detected a few times. This chain uses TRBV5-8 with TRBJ1-1; a possible D gene is TRBD1 (6 bases). Trimming cost V 4 bases and J 0 bases, with 19 bases left between them. There are 17 residues in the CDR3. Germline V gene data show CDR1 as SGHTS and CDR2 as YDEGEE. The CDR3 region is CASSIPPDRYMNTEAFF. Here the CDR3 DNA reads TGTGCCAGCAGCATACCCCCGGACAGATACATGAACACTGAAGCTTTCTTT.

The chain combines TRBV4-1 with TRBJ2-7; 12 nucleotides match TRBD2. V gave up 4 bases and J gave up 6 bases; unmatched junction bases: 4. The CDR3 spans 14 residues. Germline V gives CDR1 MGHRA, CDR2 YSYEKL. CDR3 DNA sequence: TGCGCCAGCAGCCGGACTAGCGGGAATGGCGAGCAGTACTTC. It codes for CASSRTSGNGEQYF.

The gene calls are TRBV5-6 and TRBJ1-1, with D possibly TRBD1 on 6 matching bases. This CDR3 has 14 residues. V was clipped by 4 bases and J by 1 base, with 11 bases between them. From germline, CDR1 is SGHDT and CDR2 YYEEEE. The CDR3 reads CASSPQGWNTEAFF. The CDR3 nucleotides read TGTGCCAGCAGCCCACAGGGTTGGAACACTGAAGCTTTCTTT.

This clone was recorded once. The rearrangement uses TRBV28 and TRBJ2-2; tentative D call: TRBD2 (5 bases). The V gene lost 7 bases and the J gene lost 2 bases, with 14 bases spanning the gap. The CDR3 spans 15 residues. Germline CDR1 reads MDHEN; CDR2 reads SYDVKM. CDR3 nucleotide sequence: TGTGCCAGCACCGTCGGGGTTCTAAACACCGGGGAGCTGTTTTTT. It yields the protein CASTVGVLNTGELFF. Full variable domain (rest looked up from reference TRBV28 and TRBJ2-2): DVKVTQSSRYLVKRTGEKVFLECVQDMDHENMFWYRQDPGLGLRLIYFSYDVKMKEKGDIPEGYSVSREKKERFSLILESASTNQTSMYLCASTVGVLNTGELFFGEGSRLTVL.

The chain is built from TRBV3-1 (or the pseudogene TRBV3-2) and TRBJ1-3; D is possibly TRBD1 (5 bases). This CDR3 comprises 17 residues. Germline V gives CDR1 LGHDT, CDR2 YNNKEL (reference sequence). The V and J ends lost 2 bases and 0 bases respectively, with 14 bases between them. CDR3 nucleotides: TGTGCCAGCAGCCAATTTGGGGCGCGCGTCTCTGGAAACACCATATATTTT. Its translation: CASSQFGARVSGNTIYF.

The rearrangement links TRBV4-1 to TRBJ1-1; D call uncertain. The CDR3 totals 14 residues. Per germline, CDR1 MGHRA and CDR2 YSYEKL. Trimming pared 5 bases from V and 0 bases from J, leaving 10 bases between. Here the CDR3 reads CASSEGLMNTEAFF. The CDR3 DNA follows: TGCGCCAGCAGCGAGGGCCTCATGAACACTGAAGCTTTCTTT.

DNA for the CDR3: TGTGCCAGCACTACCGACAGGGACTACACCGGGGAGCTGTTTTTT. Its translation is CASTTDRDYTGELFF. The rearrangement joins TRBV25-1 to TRBJ2-2; TRBD1 might be the D (7 bases). Germline V gives CDR1 MGHDK, CDR2 SYGVNS. Trimming stripped 7 bases from V and 3 bases from J, with 15 bases between. The CDR3 has 15 amino acids.

The V gene is TRBV9, the J gene TRBJ1-4, with a possible D match to TRBD1 (5 bases). The CDR3 has 14 amino acids. Trimming pared 0 bases from V and 6 bases from J, leaving 9 bases between. The germline V gene encodes CDR1 SGDLS and CDR2 YYNGEE. CDR3 amino acids: CASSVAPTDEKLFF. Here the CDR3 DNA reads TGTGCCAGCAGCGTAGCTCCGACAGATGAAAAACTGTTTTTT. The whole variable domain, remainder taken from reference TRBV9 and TRBJ1-4, is DSGVTQTPKHLITATGQRVTLRCSPRSGDLSVYWYQQSLDQGLQFLIQYYNGEERAKGNILERFSAQQFPDLHSELNLSSLELGDSALYFCASSVAPTDEKLFFGSGTQLSVL.

This chain joins TRBV20-1 and TRBJ2-3; D might be TRBD2 (6 bases). Germline lookup yields CDR1 DFQATT and CDR2 SNEGSKA (reference sequence). The germline V and J ends were trimmed by 3 bases and 1 base, with 8 bases remaining between them. CDR3 length equals 13 residues. Written as DNA, the CDR3 is TGCAGTGCTAGTTGGGGGGGCACAGATACGCAGTATTTT. Its translation is CSASWGGTDTQYF.

The chain employs TRBV20-1 and TRBJ1-1; D is undetermined. Trimming took off 5 bases at V and 10 bases at J, with 14 bases between the two ends. The CDR3 length is 11 residues. The germline V gene has CDR1 DFQATT and CDR2 SNEGSKA (reference sequence). CDR3 sequence (DNA): TGCAGTGCTGTCGAGGTATCGGGAGCTTTCTTT. This translates into CSAVEVSGAFF.

The rearrangement links TRBV19 to TRBJ1-2, with D possibly matching TRBD1 (5 bases). The CDR3 length is 17 residues. V was cut by 5 bases and J by 6 bases, with 25 bases left in between. CDR1 and CDR2 (germline): LNHDA, SQIVND (reference sequence). The CDR3 reads CASSDHLRTGGVDGYTF. The CDR3 coding sequence is TGTGCCAGTAGTGATCATCTACGGACGGGGGGAGTAGATGGCTACACCTTC.

CDR3 sequence: CASTSFRNTEAFF. The CDR3 nucleotides are TGTGCCAGCACCTCCTTTCGGAACACTGAAGCTTTCTTT. This chain joins TRBV12-3 or TRBV12-4 and TRBJ1-1, with D unclear. Trimming left V 7 bases short and J 1 base short, with 10 bases between. The CDR3 contains 13 residues.

The chain is built from TRBV9 and TRBJ1-1, with no clear D. V was trimmed by 0 bases and J by 1 base, leaving 4 bases between them. This CDR3 spans 13 amino acids. CDR1 SGDLS and CDR2 YYNGEE come from the germline V gene. The CDR3 nucleotides read TGTGCCAGCAGCGTAGACACGAACACTGAAGCTTTCTTT. It encodes CASSVDTNTEAFF. Full variable domain (missing parts from reference TRBV9 and TRBJ1-1): DSGVTQTPKHLITATGQRVTLRCSPRSGDLSVYWYQQSLDQGLQFLIQYYNGEERAKGNILERFSAQQFPDLHSELNLSSLELGDSALYFCASSVDTNTEAFFGQGTRLTVV.

The rearrangement uses TRBV7-2 and TRBJ2-3; D is perhaps TRBD1 (5 bases). V lost 5 bases and J 0 bases, leaving 12 bases between the germline ends. The CDR3 runs 15 residues. CDR1 SGHTA and CDR2 FQGNSA come from the germline V gene. The chain's CDR3 is CASSPTGFSTDTQYF. The CDR3, as DNA: TGTGCCAGCAGCCCCACAGGTTTTAGCACAGATACGCAGTATTTT.

V is TRBV6-5 and J is TRBJ2-2, with 7 bases identical to TRBD1. Trimming took 4 bases from V and 1 from J; bases not matched to a gene: 3. Germline assignment: CDR1 MNHEY and CDR2 SVGAGI. The CDR3 extends over 15 amino acids. In nucleotides, the CDR3 is TGTGCCAGCAGTTCCCGGACAGGGAACACCGGGGAGCTGTTTTTT. Translation gives CASSSRTGNTGELFF.

This chain joins TRBV6-2 or TRBV6-3 and TRBJ1-5; the match to TRBD1 covers 9 bases. Germline V gene data show CDR1 as MNHEY and CDR2 as SVGEGT. The CDR3 totals 14 residues. Trimming took 6 bases from V and 6 from J; bases not matched to a gene: 6. The CDR3 region is CASSFGQGSQPQHF. CDR3 DNA: TGTGCCAGCAGCTTCGGACAGGGGAGTCAGCCCCAGCATTTT.

This clone was seen only once. The J gene is TRBJ2-3, the V gene TRBV6-2 or TRBV6-3; 9 bases agree with TRBD2. Losses at the gene ends were 5 bases for V and 10 bases for J; bases not matched to a gene: 7. The CDR3 sequence is 13 residues long. The germline V gene has CDR1 MNHEY and CDR2 SVGEGT. The CDR3 DNA follows: TGTGCCAGCAGTCCCCCGGGACTAGCCTCGCAGTATTTT. Protein product: CASSPPGLASQYF.

This chain uses TRBV7-8 with TRBJ1-1; 8 bases are shared with TRBD1. The CDR3 totals 13 residues. V gave up 6 bases and J gave up 9 bases; unmatched junction bases: 9. Germline CDR1 SGHVS, CDR2 FQNEAQ. CDR3 in amino acids: CASRPDRVGQAFF. The CDR3 DNA follows: TGTGCCAGCAGACCGGACAGGGTCGGTCAAGCTTTCTTT. Combining the CDR3 with reference TRBV7-8 and TRBJ1-1 gives the whole variable domain GAGVSQSPRYKVAKRGQDVALRCDPISGHVSLFWYQQALGQGPEFLTYFQNEAQLDKSGLPSDRFFAERPEGSVSTLKIQRTQQEDSAVYLCASRPDRVGQAFFGQGTRLTVV.

V gene TRBV9 combines with J gene TRBJ1-3; D remains unclear. Germline CDR1 reads SGDLS; CDR2 reads YYNGEE. V was shortened by 4 bases and J by 8 bases, with 13 bases between the two germline ends. The CDR3 sequence is 13 residues long. The CDR3 bases are TGTGCCAGCAGCCCCCCCTCGGGATACACCATATATTTT. This translates into CASSPPSGYTIYF. Looking up the rest from reference TRBV9 and TRBJ1-3 gives the full variable domain: DSGVTQTPKHLITATGQRVTLRCSPRSGDLSVYWYQQSLDQGLQFLIQYYNGEERAKGNILERFSAQQFPDLHSELNLSSLELGDSALYFCASSPPSGYTIYFGEGSWLTVV.

With regard to this clone: The same CDR3 can be traced to other DNA sequences in this sample. The chain combines TRBV18 with TRBJ1-2; TRBD1 matches at 9 bases. In germline, CDR1 is KGHSH, CDR2 LQKENI. The CDR3 totals 14 residues. The ends lost 0 bases at V and 6 bases at J; junction bases unmatched: 2. Written as DNA, the CDR3 is TGTGCCAGCTCACCACCGGGACAGGGTAATGGCTACACCTTC. Amino acid sequence: CASSPPGQGNGYTF.

This CDR3 is CASSAGSQPEGYTF. CDR3 coding DNA: TGTGCCAGCAGCGCGGGATCGCAACCTGAGGGCTACACCTTC. The rearrangement joins TRBV9 to TRBJ1-2; D gene unclear. Germline loops: CDR1 SGDLS, CDR2 YYNGEE. The CDR3 is 14 residues long. The ends were cut back, 3 bases at V and 8 bases at J, with 17 bases in the middle.